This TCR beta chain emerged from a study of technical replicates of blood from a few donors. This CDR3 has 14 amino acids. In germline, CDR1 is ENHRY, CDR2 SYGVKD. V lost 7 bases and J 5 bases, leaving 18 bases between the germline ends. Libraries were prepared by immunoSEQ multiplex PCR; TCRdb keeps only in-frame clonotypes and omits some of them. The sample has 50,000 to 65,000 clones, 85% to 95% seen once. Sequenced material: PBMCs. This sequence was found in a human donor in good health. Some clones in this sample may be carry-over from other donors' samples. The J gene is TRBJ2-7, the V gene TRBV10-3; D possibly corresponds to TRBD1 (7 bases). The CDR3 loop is CAITPGGDSHEQYF. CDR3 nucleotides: TGTGCCATCACTCCAGGAGGGGACAGCCACGAGCAGTACTTC.